Detailed here is one T cell receptor beta chain. The ends lost 6 bases at V and 0 bases at J; junction bases unmatched: 9. The CDR3 contains 15 residues. Germline CDR1 SQVTM, CDR2 ANQGSEA. Sequencing was performed with immunoSEQ multiplex PCR; in TCRdb, only in-frame clones are kept and a portion is missing. Among about 210,000 clones listed, around 84% were seen once. This sample stems from a study of blood T cell repertoires in COVID-19. Study at large: Sources were T cells, B-cell-depleted T cells, or PBMCs; the material itself was cDNA or gDNA.

Participants were aged about 18 to 100 years from 20 to 30 US areas. The genes are TRBV29-1 and TRBJ2-7, with TRBD2 identical over 9 bases. Sequenced input: PBMCs or T cells enriched from blood (not recorded which). This clonotype originated in a man aged 35-49 years who had recovered from COVID-19. CDR3 nucleotides: TGCAGCGTAGACCAACTAGCGGGCCGCTCCTACGAGCAGTACTTC. Translated: CSVDQLAGRSYEQYF.